Each of the 2 T cell receptor beta chains below was sequenced from the same sample in a study of blood T cell repertoires in COVID-19. The table came from immunoSEQ multiplex PCR; TCRdb's copy has only in-frame clones and leaves some out. The sample includes 150,000 or so clones, 81% of them seen just once. Sample: PBMCs or T cells enriched from blood (not recorded which). These receptors were obtained from a woman between 35 and 50 years old with acute COVID-19.

This clone was detected many times. The CDR3 bases are TGTGCCAGCTCACCCCTAACAGGGGGCGGCACTGAAGCTTTCTTT. This sequence encodes CASSPLTGGGTEAFF. The chain combines TRBV18 with TRBJ1-1, with 9 bases that match TRBD1. Germline loops: CDR1 KGHSH, CDR2 LQKENI. The CDR3 has 15 residues. The V gene end was trimmed by 3 bases and the J gene end by 4 bases; junction bases not matched to a gene: 6.

V and J are TRBV6-5 and TRBJ2-7; tentatively, D is TRBD2 (5 bases). Looked up from germline, CDR1 is MNHEY and CDR2 is SVGAGI. The CDR3 is 14 amino acids. The ends were cut back, 6 bases at V and 0 bases at J, with 12 bases in the middle. The CDR3 region has the DNA TGTGCCAGCAGAGAGGACTCCCGCTCCTACGAGCAGTACGTC. Translated: CASREDSRSYEQYV.